This T cell receptor beta chain was found in a study of response to subunit inactivated influenza vaccine (dated by TCRdb to 2016 to 2019). In the study overall: The study used deep quantitative T cell receptor repertoire profiling to track responses to a trivalent subunit inactivated influenza vaccine. Results and caveats for the whole study, not just this receptor: The authors proposed that each seasonal influenza vaccination may bring in only a limited number of new T cells.

Clipping removes 5 bases from V and 1 base from J, with 9 as the unmatched junction base count. The CDR3 sequence holds 15 residues, the cysteine and phenylalanine included. Only the CDR3 part of the read is kept: 45 bases, read in frame from the first base. CDR1 is given as SQVTM and CDR2 as ANQGSEA, both from the germline V gene. Libraries were built with RT-PCR. These reads were obtained on an Illumina HiSeq 2500. Through fastp at Q25 and MiXCR, TCRdb rebuilt clones from the public reads, retaining in-frame beta chains. For every CDR3 protein sequence, its rows merge into one entry that carries the most common genes and DNA. The sample includes fewer than 750,000 distinct CDR3 sequences, with about 15% observed a single time. The ten biggest clones cover around 10% of the sample. On this clonotype itself: Its cognate antigen has yet to be identified. No base-level quality is on record; no much larger clone is a single base apart.

This specimen was PBMCs from blood, taken 12 days after vaccination. The rearrangement combines TRBV29-1 with TRBJ2-3; TRBD1 lines up with 7 middle nucleotides. This TCR was sampled from a man aged 45-60 years who received an inactivated influenza vaccine. Donor details come from another sample of the same person, matched by shared clones. The CDR3 is CSVRGGQSGTDTQYF. The DNA sequence follows: TGCAGCGTTAGAGGGGGACAGTCTGGCACAGATACGCAGTATTTT.